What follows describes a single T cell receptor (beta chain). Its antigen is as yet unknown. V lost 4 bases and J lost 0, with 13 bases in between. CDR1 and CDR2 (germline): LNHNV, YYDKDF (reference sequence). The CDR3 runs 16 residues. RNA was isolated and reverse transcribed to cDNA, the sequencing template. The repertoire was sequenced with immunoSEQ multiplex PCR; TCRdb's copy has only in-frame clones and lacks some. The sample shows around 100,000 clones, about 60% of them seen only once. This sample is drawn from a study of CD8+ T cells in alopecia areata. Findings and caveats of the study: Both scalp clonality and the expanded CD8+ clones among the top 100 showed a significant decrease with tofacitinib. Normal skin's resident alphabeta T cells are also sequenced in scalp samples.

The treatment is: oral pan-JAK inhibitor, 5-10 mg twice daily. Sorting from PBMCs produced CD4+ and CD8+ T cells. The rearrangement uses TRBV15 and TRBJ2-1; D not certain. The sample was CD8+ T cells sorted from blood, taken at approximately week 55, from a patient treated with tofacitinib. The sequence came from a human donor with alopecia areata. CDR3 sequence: CATSKGFQSSYNEQFF. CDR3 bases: TGTGCCACCAGCAAAGGTTTCCAGAGCTCCTACAATGAGCAGTTCTTC.